Listed below are T cell receptor beta chains from one sample, sequenced in a study of blood T cell repertoires in COVID-19. The protocol was immunoSEQ multiplex PCR, while the TCRdb copy is restricted to in-frame clones and leaves out a portion. Among 160,000 or so clones listed, approximately 88% were seen once. Sequencing used peripheral blood. These receptors all come from a woman in her sixties who had recovered from COVID-19. Each CDR3 is given with its conserved first and last residue. A D gene is named only where the DNA matches it firmly. Expanded clones get a size class; other rows say once, few or many, or leave the size out.

j_gene: TRBJ2-3
d_gene: TRBD1
abundance: .
v_gene: TRBV5-1
CDR3nt: TGCGCCAGCAGCGCCGGGACAGAAGATACGCAGTATTTT
CDR3aa: CASSAGTEDTQYF

j_gene: TRBJ2-2
d_gene: .
abundance: .
v_gene: TRBV2
CDR3nt: TGTGCCAGCAGGGCACAGTTTACCGGGGAGCTGTTTTTT
CDR3aa: CASRAQFTGELFF

j_gene: TRBJ2-1
d_gene: .
abundance: .
v_gene: TRBV15
CDR3nt: TGTGCCACCAGCCCGGGACTCCTCCCTGGGGGTAATGAGCAGTTCTTC
CDR3aa: CATSPGLLPGGNEQFF

j_gene: TRBJ1-6
d_gene: .
abundance: .
v_gene: TRBV27
CDR3nt: TGTGCCAGCAGTCCCACCAGGGTTCTATCACCCCTCCACTTT
CDR3aa: CASSPTRVLSPLHF

j_gene: TRBJ2-2
d_gene: .
abundance: once
v_gene: TRBV5-1
CDR3nt: TGCGCCAGCAGTTTAATGGCCTCATCCGGGGAGCTGTTTTTT
CDR3aa: CASSLMASSGELFF

j_gene: TRBJ2-4
d_gene: TRBD1
abundance: .
v_gene: TRBV4-1
CDR3nt: TGCGCCAGCAGCCAATCTACAGGGGTCAAAAACATTCAGTACTTC
CDR3aa: CASSQSTGVKNIQYF

j_gene: TRBJ2-5
d_gene: TRBD1
abundance: .
v_gene: TRBV7-6
CDR3nt: TGTGCCAGCAGCTTGGGGACAGGGGAGGATGGAGAGACCCAGTACTTC
CDR3aa: CASSLGTGEDGETQYF

j_gene: TRBJ1-1
d_gene: .
abundance: .
v_gene: TRBV5-1
CDR3nt: TGCGCCAGCAGCTTGGATGGGCAGTACCTTCGGAACACTGAAGCTTTCTTT
CDR3aa: CASSLDGQYLRNTEAFF

j_gene: TRBJ1-4
d_gene: .
abundance: .
v_gene: TRBV5-1
CDR3nt: TGCGCCAGCAGCGAGGGACTCCCAGGGGAAAAACTGTTTTTT
CDR3aa: CASSEGLPGEKLFF

j_gene: TRBJ1-1
d_gene: .
abundance: .
v_gene: TRBV4-3
CDR3nt: TGCGCCAGCCAGGGGACCACCTTAAAGAACACTGAAGCTTTCTTT
CDR3aa: CASQGTTLKNTEAFF

j_gene: TRBJ1-2
d_gene: .
abundance: .
v_gene: TRBV28
CDR3nt: TGTGCCAGCCGGTCGGGGTTTAACTATGGCTACACCTTC
CDR3aa: CASRSGFNYGYTF

j_gene: TRBJ1-2
d_gene: TRBD1
abundance: .
v_gene: TRBV5-1
CDR3nt: TGCGCCAGCAGCCTGACGACAGGGGCCCCGGATGGCTACACCTTC
CDR3aa: CASSLTTGAPDGYTF

j_gene: TRBJ2-3
d_gene: .
abundance: .
v_gene: TRBV28
CDR3nt: TGTGCCAGCAGCCCGCTAAACACAGATACGCAGTATTTT
CDR3aa: CASSPLNTDTQYF

j_gene: TRBJ2-5
d_gene: .
abundance: once
v_gene: TRBV5-6
CDR3nt: TGTGCCAGCAGTATGAGGTTAGGGAGTCAAGAGACCCAGTACTTC
CDR3aa: CASSMRLGSQETQYF

j_gene: TRBJ2-3
d_gene: .
abundance: .
v_gene: TRBV7-2
CDR3nt: TGTGCCAGCAGCTTAGGAGCTAGCTGGCGCACAGATACGCAGTATTTT
CDR3aa: CASSLGASWRTDTQYF

j_gene: TRBJ1-2
d_gene: .
abundance: .
v_gene: TRBV6-1
CDR3nt: TGTGCCAGCAGTGAAACAGTGGGCGGCTACACCTTC
CDR3aa: CASSETVGGYTF